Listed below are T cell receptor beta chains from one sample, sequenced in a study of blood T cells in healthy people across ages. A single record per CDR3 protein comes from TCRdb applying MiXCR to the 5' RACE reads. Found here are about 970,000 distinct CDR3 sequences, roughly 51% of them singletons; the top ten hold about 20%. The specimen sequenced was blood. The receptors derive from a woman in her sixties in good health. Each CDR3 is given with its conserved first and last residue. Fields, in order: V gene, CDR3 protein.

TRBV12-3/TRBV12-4	CASSFGTKSSYEQYF
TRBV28	CATRRHKAAAFF
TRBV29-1	CSVRGDGNNYGYTF
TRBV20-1	CSARPLAGGHNEQFF
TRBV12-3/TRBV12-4	CASSWAGGSTGELFF
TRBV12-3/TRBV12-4	CASSVGWSQPQHF
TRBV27	CASSLNPIGGGYGYTF
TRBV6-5	CASSSTALITAEQYF
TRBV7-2	CASSLPGTSSNEQFF
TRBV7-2	CASSAIDTQYF
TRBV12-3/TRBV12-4	CASGTVNYGYTF